Below, 10 T cell receptor beta chains from the same sample are listed, as sequenced in a study of T cell repertoires in cytomegalovirus infection. One entry per CDR3 protein results from TCRdb running MiXCR on the reads. Of 560,000 or so distinct CDR3 sequences detected, more than 15% appear once; the ten largest clones hold under 30%. The source material was CD8+ T cells from PBMCs. All receptors come from a human donor in good health (CMV status not recorded). Some clones in this sample may be carry-over from other donors' samples.

At least ten counts were recorded for this clonotype. V usage is TRBV2 and J usage is TRBJ1-5; D remains unclear. The germline V gene has CDR1 SNHLY and CDR2 FYNNEI. This CDR3 has 15 residues. V was cut by 4 bases and J by 4 bases, with 14 bases left in between. CDR3: CASSVATYTNQPQHF. DNA for the CDR3: TGTGCCAGCAGTGTCGCGACATACACGAATCAGCCCCAGCATTTT.

Many counts were recorded for this clonotype. The rearrangement links TRBV7-2 to TRBJ2-7, with D maybe TRBD1 (5 bases). Trimming pared 2 bases from V and 2 bases from J, leaving 10 bases between. The CDR3 contains 14 residues. Germline assignment: CDR1 SGHTA and CDR2 FQGNSA. The CDR3 DNA follows: TGTGCCAGCAGCTTAATGGGCAGGGCCTACGAGCAGTACTTC. Encoded protein: CASSLMGRAYEQYF.

The table lists this clonotype with many counts. The chain couples TRBV11-2 to TRBJ1-2; 7 positions agree with TRBD1. V shed 5 bases, J shed 4 bases, and the junction held 13 bases outside the gene matches. From germline, CDR1 is SGHAT and CDR2 FQNNGV. CDR3 length: 16 amino acids. Here the CDR3 reads CASSPWTGQPPYGYTF. CDR3 DNA: TGTGCCAGCAGCCCGTGGACAGGCCAGCCTCCCTATGGCTACACCTTC.

This clonotype appeared a few times. The chain uses TRBV14 and TRBJ1-4; possible D gene TRBD1, 5 bases. The CDR3 contains 16 residues. The ends were cut back, 4 bases at V and 5 bases at J, with 17 bases in the middle. Germline V gene lookup returns CDR1 SGHDN and CDR2 FVKESK. CDR3 in DNA: TGTGCCAGCAGCCGCCCATCAGGGCTCCCAAATGAAAAACTGTTTTTT. Encoded protein: CASSRPSGLPNEKLFF.

The chain is built from TRBV29-1 and TRBJ2-7, with TRBD1 as a possible D gene (6 bases). Between the trimmed V and J ends, which lost 8 bases and 2 bases, there was a span of 10 bases. The CDR3 runs 11 residues. The V gene's germline CDR1 is SQVTM and CDR2 ANQGSEA. The CDR3 is CSRGGTYEQYF. CDR3 in DNA: TGCAGCCGAGGGGGAACCTACGAGCAGTACTTC.

The sample holds a few counts of this clonotype. V and J are TRBV11-3 and TRBJ2-1, with D perhaps matching TRBD2 (6 bases). Germline values: CDR1 SGHNT, CDR2 YENEEA. Trimming took off 4 bases at V and 3 bases at J, with 19 bases between the two ends. This CDR3 has 17 amino acids. The chain's CDR3 is CASSSRTGVLSYNEQFF. The CDR3 DNA follows: TGTGCCAGCAGCTCCAGGACGGGGGTCTTGAGCTACAATGAGCAGTTCTTC.

Only a few counts were recorded for this clonotype. This rearrangement joins TRBV6-5 to TRBJ1-1, with TRBD1 as a possible D gene (5 bases). This CDR3 is 14 amino acids long. Germline lookup yields CDR1 MNHEY and CDR2 SVGAGI. Deletions cut 5 bases from V and 4 bases from J, with 14 bases between. CDR3 loop: CASSPNTRGTEAFF. CDR3 bases: TGTGCCAGCAGTCCGAATACAAGGGGCACTGAAGCTTTCTTT.

The chain carries TRBV9 and TRBJ2-1; TRBD2 aligns across 13 bases. J was trimmed by 3 bases and V by 3 bases; bases with no gene match: 3. Germline CDR1 is SGDLS and CDR2 is YYNGEE. CDR3 size: 16 residues. In DNA, the CDR3 is TGTGCCAGCAGCGGCGGGACTAGCGGGAACTACAATGAGCAGTTCTTC. It yields the protein CASSGGTSGNYNEQFF. Complete variable domain (other parts from reference TRBV9 and TRBJ2-1): DSGVTQTPKHLITATGQRVTLRCSPRSGDLSVYWYQQSLDQGLQFLIQYYNGEERAKGNILERFSAQQFPDLHSELNLSSLELGDSALYFCASSGGTSGNYNEQFFGPGTRLTVL.

This clonotype was counted only a few times. V and J are TRBV10-3 and TRBJ1-1; D is unresolved. The CDR3 is made up of 13 amino acids. V was pared by 4 bases and J by 6 bases, with 12 bases between. The germline V gene has CDR1 ENHRY and CDR2 SYGVKD. CDR3 bases: TGTGCCATCAGTGCACGGGTTGGAGCTGAAGCTTTCTTT. It translates to CAISARVGAEAFF.

This chain uses TRBV29-1 with TRBJ1-1, with a weak D call TRBD1 (5 bases). Germline values: CDR1 SQVTM, CDR2 ANQGSEA. This CDR3 is built from 11 residues. V lost 6 bases and J 3 bases, leaving 8 bases between the germline ends. This CDR3 is CSVTGDTEAFF. The CDR3 nucleotides are TGCAGCGTGACGGGGGACACTGAAGCTTTCTTT.